The 26 T cell receptor beta chains below come from one sample, sequenced in a study of identical twins. TCRdb re-analysed the 5' RACE reads in MiXCR, keeping a single row per CDR3 protein. The sample yields 450,000 or so distinct CDR3 sequences, roughly 13% seen once. These data also formed part of another study, on yellow fever vaccine responses in identical twins.

The material sequenced was CD4+ T cells sorted from blood. These receptors all stem from a woman between 18 and 29 years old in good health.

CDR3 protein: CTSSHPDRERGYYEQYF. As DNA, the CDR3 is TGCACCAGCAGCCACCCCGACAGGGAAAGAGGCTACTACGAGCAGTACTTC. The chain links TRBV1 to TRBJ2-7; whether TRBD1, the table's D call, matches the DNA was not checked. TRBV1 is a recognized pseudogene. The CDR3 is made up of 17 amino acids.

This clonotype appeared a few times. The chain recombines TRBV9 with TRBJ1-1, with 8 positions matching TRBD1. The germline V gene encodes CDR1 SGDLS and CDR2 YYNGEE. CDR3 length equals 17 residues. V was pared by 4 bases and J by 0 bases, with 11 bases of the junction left unmatched. The CDR3 nucleotides are TGTGCCAGCAGCCCCGGTGGGACAGGTTATGTGAACACTGAAGCTTTCTTT. This codes for CASSPGGTGYVNTEAFF.

This clonotype was found a few times. The chain couples TRBV5-1 to TRBJ2-3; D gene ambiguous. V lost 0 bases and J 5 bases, leaving 13 bases between the germline ends. Germline V gene data show CDR1 as SGHRS and CDR2 as YFSETQ. The CDR3 loop spans 15 amino acids. The CDR3 loop reads CASSLGPNTGDTQYF. CDR3 nucleotides: TGCGCCAGCAGCTTGGGCCCCAACACCGGAGATACGCAGTATTTT. The whole variable domain, filled in from reference TRBV5-1 and TRBJ2-3, reads KAGVTQTPRYLIKTRGQQVTLSCSPISGHRSVSWYQQTPGQGLQFLFEYFSETQRNKGNFPGRFSGRQFSNSRSEMNVSTLELGDSALYLCASSLGPNTGDTQYFGPGTRLTVL.

This clonotype was observed at least ten times. V usage is TRBV5-1 and J usage is TRBJ2-1; D possibly matches TRBD1 or TRBD2 (6 bases each). Germline V gene lookup returns CDR1 SGHRS and CDR2 YFSETQ. V gave up 0 bases and J gave up 2 bases, with 15 bases separating them. This CDR3 contains 17 residues. The CDR3 bases are TGCGCCAGCAGCTTGGGCGGAGGGGGTTCTCCCTACAATGAGCAGTTCTTC. As protein: CASSLGGGGSPYNEQFF.

This clonotype was detected a few times. The CDR3 sequence: CASSEVVNRRSVLHF. CDR3 sequence (DNA): TGTGCCAGCAGTGAAGTCGTCAATCGGAGGTCGGTCCTCCACTTT. The V and J genes are TRBV25-1 and TRBJ1-6; no clear D gene. Between the trimmed V and J ends, which lost 2 bases and 15 bases, there was a span of 20 bases. Germline V gene data show CDR1 as MGHDK and CDR2 as SYGVNS. The CDR3 sequence is 15 residues long.

This clonotype was seen only a few times. The chain employs TRBV12-3 or TRBV12-4 and TRBJ2-1; the D is unclear. The germline V and J ends were trimmed by 7 bases and 5 bases, with 21 bases remaining between them. This CDR3 has 16 amino acids. DNA for the CDR3: TGTGCCAGCACGATAGCAAAACAGCCTGTTAACAATGAGCAGTTCTTC. This codes for CASTIAKQPVNNEQFF.

The rearrangement links TRBV12-3 or TRBV12-4 to TRBJ2-7; 9 bases align to TRBD1. V lost 6 bases to trimming and J lost 3 bases; unmatched junction nucleotides: 6. There are 14 residues in the CDR3. In nucleotides, the CDR3 is TGTGCCAGCAGGCGGACAGGGGTGGGCTACGAGCAGTACTTC. Translated: CASRRTGVGYEQYF.

This clonotype was recorded many times. J is TRBJ2-5 and V is TRBV5-1, with 10 nucleotides matching TRBD1. Germline V gene sequence: CDR1 SGHRS, CDR2 YFSETQ. The CDR3 covers 14 residues. Trimming at V came to 6 bases and at J to 5 bases, leaving 7 bases not matched to a gene. CDR3 DNA sequence: TGCGCCAGCACCAAGACAGGGGGCATCGAGACCCAGTACTTC. Translating gives CASTKTGGIETQYF.

This clonotype was found a few times. The gene calls are TRBV9 and TRBJ2-7; a possible D gene is TRBD2 (5 bases). V lost 3 bases and J 0 bases, leaving 13 bases between the germline ends. The CDR3 spans 15 residues. In germline, CDR1 is SGDLS, CDR2 YYNGEE. CDR3 in amino acids: CASSASGTTSYEQYF. CDR3 DNA: TGTGCCAGCAGCGCCAGCGGTACGACCTCCTACGAGCAGTACTTC.

This clonotype was observed a handful of times. The chain carries TRBV7-9 and TRBJ2-5; 8 nucleotides align to TRBD2. This CDR3 has 17 amino acids. In germline, CDR1 is SEHNR, CDR2 FQNEAQ (reference sequence). With 6 bases clipped from V and 0 bases from J, the junction kept 12 bases outside the gene matches. The CDR3 here is CASSGGSGTWYQETQYF. DNA for the CDR3: TGTGCCAGCAGTGGCGGTAGCGGGACTTGGTACCAAGAGACCCAGTACTTC. Based on the CDR3 plus reference TRBV7-9 and TRBJ2-5, the full variable domain is DTGVSQNPRHKITKRGQNVTFRCDPISEHNRLYWYRQTLGQGPEFLTYFQNEAQLEKSRLLSDRFSAERPKGSFSTLEIQRTEQGDSAMYLCASSGGSGTWYQETQYFGPGTRLLVL.

This clonotype was counted only a few times. This chain connects TRBV12-3 or TRBV12-4 to TRBJ1-1, with a possible D match to TRBD1 (6 bases). The CDR3 consists of 13 residues. V was shortened by 7 bases and J by 1 base, with 10 bases between the two germline ends. CDR3 amino acids: CASTTDRNTEAFF. CDR3 in DNA: TGTGCCAGCACCACGGACAGGAACACTGAAGCTTTCTTT.

CDR3 loop: CASSQSTPTDTQYF. CDR3 in DNA: TGCGCCAGCAGCCAGTCGACCCCCACAGATACGCAGTATTTT. The chain combines TRBV10-2 with TRBJ2-3; D unresolved. The CDR3 runs 14 residues. Per germline, CDR1 WSHSY and CDR2 SAAADI. V shed 6 bases and J shed 2 bases, with 12 bases lying between them.

This clonotype has only a few counts. The chain couples TRBV19 to TRBJ2-3; D is unresolved. The germline gives CDR1 LNHDA, CDR2 SQIVND (reference sequence). Trimming left V 8 bases short and J 0 bases short, with 6 bases between. The CDR3 spans 12 residues. The chain's CDR3 is CASLGSTDTQYF. The CDR3 DNA is TGTGCCAGTCTGGGAAGCACAGATACGCAGTATTTT. The whole variable domain, filled in from reference TRBV19 and TRBJ2-3, reads DGGITQSPKYLFRKEGQNVTLSCEQNLNHDAMYWYRQDPGQGLRLIYYSQIVNDFQKGDIAEGYSVSREKKESFPLTVTSAQKNPTAFYLCASLGSTDTQYFGPGTRLTVL.

CDR3 coding DNA: TGTGCCAGCAGTTATGGGGACAAGCGGAGGGAGACCGGGGAGCTGTTTTTT. It encodes CASSYGDKRRETGELFF. V is TRBV6-2 or TRBV6-3 and J is TRBJ2-2; either TRBD1 or TRBD2 may supply D (6 bases each). CDR3 length: 17 residues. V lost 3 bases and J 5 bases, leaving 19 bases between the germline ends. Germline assignment: CDR1 MNHEY and CDR2 SVGEGT.

This clonotype showed up many times. The gene calls are TRBV12-3 or TRBV12-4 and TRBJ2-7; a possible D gene is TRBD2 (5 bases). V was clipped by 7 bases and J by 5 bases, with 21 bases between them. The CDR3 totals 15 residues. CDR3 DNA sequence: TGTGCCAGCACCAGAGGAGGCCTGGGAGAACACGAGCAGTACTTC. Translated, it gives CASTRGGLGEHEQYF.

V is TRBV7-2 and J is TRBJ2-4; 10 positions agree with TRBD2. The CDR3 consists of 18 residues. The V and J ends lost 0 bases and 0 bases, in that order; junction bases with no gene match: 5. In germline, CDR1 is SGHTA, CDR2 FQGNSA. This chain's CDR3 is CASSLAGTSAVAKNIQYF. DNA of the CDR3: TGTGCCAGCAGCTTAGCCGGGACTAGCGCGGTAGCCAAAAACATTCAGTACTTC.

This clonotype occurred a few times. The chain is built from TRBV30 and TRBJ2-5, with D perhaps TRBD1 (5 bases). Germline CDR1 and CDR2: GTSNPN and SVGIG (reference sequence). V was trimmed by 0 bases and J by 5 bases, leaving 16 bases between them. The CDR3 runs 15 residues. In nucleotides, the CDR3 is TGTGCCTGGAGTGTCACCCAGGGTCCGAGGGAGACCCAGTACTTC. This translates into CAWSVTQGPRETQYF.

This chain uses TRBV2 with TRBJ2-2, with no clear D. Germline V CDR1 and CDR2: SNHLY, FYNNEI. The CDR3 covers 16 residues. The ends were cut back, 4 bases at V and 1 base at J, with 13 bases in the middle. CDR3: CASSARSRQNTGELFF. Written as DNA, the CDR3 is TGTGCCAGCAGTGCTCGCAGCAGGCAGAACACCGGGGAGCTGTTTTTT.

The chain couples TRBV20-1 to TRBJ2-5; tentatively, D is TRBD2 (6 bases). V lost 4 bases and J 1 base, leaving 10 bases between the germline ends. The CDR3 is made up of 13 amino acids. CDR1 is DFQATT and CDR2 is SNEGSKA in the germline V gene (reference sequence). Written as DNA, the CDR3 is TGCAGTGCTATGCGGGATCCCCAAGAGACCCAGTACTTC. It translates to CSAMRDPQETQYF.

The V gene is TRBV20-1, the J gene TRBJ2-7, with 11 bases that match TRBD2. Germline V lookup: CDR1 DFQATT, CDR2 SNEGSKA (reference sequence). Trimming cost V 6 bases and J 6 bases; bases outside gene matches: 4. This CDR3 has 12 amino acids. The CDR3 DNA reads as TGCAGTGCGACTAGCGGGGTGTCCGAGCAGTACTTC. It specifies CSATSGVSEQYF.

This clonotype has more than one count but fewer than ten. V is TRBV14 and J is TRBJ1-1, with TRBD1 as a possible D gene (5 bases). Deletions cut 4 bases from V and 5 bases from J, with 17 bases between. In germline, CDR1 is SGHDN, CDR2 FVKESK. CDR3 length: 15 amino acids. CDR3 sequence (DNA): TGTGCCAGCAGCCGCATGACTCAGGGTAGGACTGAAGCTTTCTTT. Translating it yields CASSRMTQGRTEAFF.

The V and J genes are TRBV19 and TRBJ2-7, with D tentatively TRBD1 (5 bases). V was trimmed by 3 bases and J by 3 bases, leaving 15 bases between them. CDR1 and CDR2 from the germline V gene are LNHDA and SQIVND (reference sequence). The CDR3 is 15 amino acids. The CDR3 bases are TGTGCCAGTAGTATCCGGGCAGGGTCTTACTACGAGCAGTACTTC. Its translation is CASSIRAGSYYEQYF.

Many counts were recorded for this clonotype. The chain is built from TRBV3-1 and TRBJ1-4; TRBD1 is a possible D gene (5 bases). The CDR3 totals 15 residues. CDR1 and CDR2 (germline): LGHDT, YNNKEL (reference sequence). Trimming removed 4 bases at V and 4 bases at J, with 13 bases between. CDR3 DNA sequence: TGTGCCAGCAGCCCCCCGGGACGCATTAATGAAAAACTGTTTTTT. Translating it yields CASSPPGRINEKLFF.

This clonotype was observed a handful of times. V gene TRBV24-1 combines with J gene TRBJ1-1, with TRBD1 as a possible D gene (6 bases). CDR1 is KGHDR and CDR2 is SFDVKD in the germline V gene. The V gene lost 7 bases and the J gene lost 4 bases, with 18 bases spanning the gap. The CDR3 loop spans 15 amino acids. CDR3 sequence: CATSETGLASTEAFF. In DNA form, the CDR3 reads TGTGCCACCAGCGAAACAGGGCTGGCGAGCACTGAAGCTTTCTTT.

The V gene is TRBV20-1, the J gene TRBJ2-5; TRBD2 aligns across 7 bases. Germline trimming cut 5 bases from V and 3 bases from J; bases unmatched to any gene: 6. The germline V gene has CDR1 DFQATT and CDR2 SNEGSKA (reference sequence). The CDR3 sequence is 13 residues long. The CDR3, as DNA: TGCAGTGCTCGAAAGCGGGGAAAAGAGACCCAGTACTTC. Amino acids: CSARKRGKETQYF.

The J gene is TRBJ2-2, the V gene TRBV5-1; a possible D gene is TRBD2 (6 bases). CDR1 is SGHRS and CDR2 is YFSETQ in the germline V gene. This CDR3 region has 17 residues. Trimming took 4 bases from V and 0 from J, leaving 16 bases between them. The CDR3 sequence is CASSRIGGRANTGELFF. CDR3 nucleotide sequence: TGCGCCAGCAGCCGTATTGGGGGGAGAGCGAACACCGGGGAGCTGTTTTTT.